The rows below give T cell receptor beta chains drawn from one sample of a study of T cells in Graves' hyperthyroidism and ophthalmopathy. TCRdb re-called the multiplex PCR reads through MiXCR, storing one row per CDR3 protein. This sample has 500,000 to 650,000 distinct CDR3 sequences, with 20% found just once. The sample comprised blood. The receptors were gathered from a man between 35 and 55 years old with Graves' ophthalmopathy. Both conserved end residues are part of each CDR3. D genes are given only for firm matches.

D | J | V | CDR3
TRBD1 | TRBJ2-3 | TRBV7-3 | CASSPSGGDTQYF
TRBD1 | TRBJ1-1 | TRBV30 | CAWGQGPDTEAFF
TRBD2 | TRBJ2-3 | TRBV15 | CATSRVGSGVTDTQYF
- | TRBJ1-1 | TRBV5-1 | CASRLENTEAFF
TRBD2 | TRBJ2-2 | TRBV6-4 | CASSREDGELFF
- | TRBJ2-2 | TRBV6-2/TRBV6-3 | CASSHRGELFF
- | TRBJ1-1 | TRBV29-1 | CSAEGRLNTEAFF
- | TRBJ1-2 | TRBV6-1 | CASSLTLTYGYTF
TRBD2 | TRBJ2-7 | TRBV12-3/TRBV12-4 | CASRKRGPAYEQYF
- | TRBJ2-7 | TRBV7-9 | CASSSSLHEQYF
- | TRBJ1-5 | TRBV5-6 | CASSLGRGDNQPQHF